The clone carrying this TCR beta chain was found many times. Unique molecular identifiers were incorporated when the TCRbeta library was constructed. Using its own MiXCR run on the PCR reads, TCRdb lists one record per CDR3 protein. The data hold approximately 83,000 distinct CDR3 sequences, with 10% to 15% observed a single time. This sample is drawn from a study of T-cell reconstitution after alpha-beta-depleted transplantation in children. Trimming shortened V by 4 bases and J by 2 bases, and 29 bases separated the two germline ends. The germline CDR1 and CDR2 sequences are SGHRS and YFSETQ. The CDR3 length is 20 residues.

V is TRBV5-1 and J is TRBJ2-3, with D perhaps matching TRBD2 (6 bases). This TCR came from a human donor who donated a stem cell graft to a child with inherited bone marrow failure. Sequencing was performed on PBMCs from the stem cell graft donor, taken from the stem cell graft. The CDR3 spells CASSRKPRSSGPLNTDTQYF. Here the CDR3 DNA reads TGCGCCAGCAGCCGAAAACCGAGGAGTAGCGGTCCCCTCAACACAGATACGCAGTATTTT.